The present TCR beta chain was sequenced within a study of post-analysis software for immune sequencing data. Study-wide results and limits: With TRBV5-6, TRBV5-1 and TRBV20-1 included, about five TRBV segments were more frequent in patients than in controls.

Concerning this clonotype itself: Antigen unknown.

Prepared libraries of TCR beta cDNA carried unique molecular identifiers. MiXCR, applied by TCRdb to the PCR reads, yields one record per CDR3 protein. Seen here are hundreds of thousands of distinct CDR3 sequences, roughly 46% observed once, and the top ten hold 9% to 13%. Looked up from germline, CDR1 is KGHSH and CDR2 is LQKENI. The trim removed 0 bases at V and 5 bases at J, leaving 9 bases unmatched. The CDR3 runs 17 residues. This TCR was recovered from a girl between 10 and 17 years old with multiple sclerosis. Material: blood. This chain uses TRBV18 with TRBJ2-1; 8 bases are shared with TRBD1. Here the CDR3 reads CASSPPYEGQEHNEQFF. The CDR3 coding sequence is TGTGCCAGCTCACCACCGTACGAGGGACAGGAGCACAATGAGCAGTTCTTC.